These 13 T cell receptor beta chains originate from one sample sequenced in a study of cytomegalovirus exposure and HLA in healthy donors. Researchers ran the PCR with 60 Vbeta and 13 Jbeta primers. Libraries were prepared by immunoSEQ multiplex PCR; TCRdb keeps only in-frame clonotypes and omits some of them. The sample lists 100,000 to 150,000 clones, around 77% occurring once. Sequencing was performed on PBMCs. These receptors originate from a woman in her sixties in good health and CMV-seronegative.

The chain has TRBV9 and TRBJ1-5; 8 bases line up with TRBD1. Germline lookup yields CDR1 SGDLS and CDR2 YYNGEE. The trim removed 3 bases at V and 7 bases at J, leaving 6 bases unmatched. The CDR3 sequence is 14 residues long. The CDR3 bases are TGTGCCAGCAGCGGAACAGGGGGAGGACAGCCCCAGCATTTT. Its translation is CASSGTGGGQPQHF.

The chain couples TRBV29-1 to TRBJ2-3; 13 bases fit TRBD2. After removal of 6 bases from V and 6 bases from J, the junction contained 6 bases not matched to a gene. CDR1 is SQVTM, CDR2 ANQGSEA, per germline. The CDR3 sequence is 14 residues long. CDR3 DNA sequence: TGCAGCGTCAGGACTAGCGGGGGTCCTGATACGCAGTATTTT. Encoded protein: CSVRTSGGPDTQYF.

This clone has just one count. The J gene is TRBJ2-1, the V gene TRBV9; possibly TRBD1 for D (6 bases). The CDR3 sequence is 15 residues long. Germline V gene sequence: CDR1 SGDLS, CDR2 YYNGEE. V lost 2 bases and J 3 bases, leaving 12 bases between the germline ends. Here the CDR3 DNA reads TGTGCCAGCAGCGTTTCAGGGGATGGCTACAATGAGCAGTTCTTC. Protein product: CASSVSGDGYNEQFF. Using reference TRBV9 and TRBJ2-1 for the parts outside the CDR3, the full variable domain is DSGVTQTPKHLITATGQRVTLRCSPRSGDLSVYWYQQSLDQGLQFLIQYYNGEERAKGNILERFSAQQFPDLHSELNLSSLELGDSALYFCASSVSGDGYNEQFFGPGTRLTVL.

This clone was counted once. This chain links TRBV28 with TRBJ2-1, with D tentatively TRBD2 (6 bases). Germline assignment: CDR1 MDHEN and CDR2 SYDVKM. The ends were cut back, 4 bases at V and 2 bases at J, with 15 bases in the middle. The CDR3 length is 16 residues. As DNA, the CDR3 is TGTGCCAGCAGTTCGCGACTGGCGGGGACCTACAATGAGCAGTTCTTC. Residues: CASSSRLAGTYNEQFF. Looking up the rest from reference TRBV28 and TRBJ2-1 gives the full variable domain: DVKVTQSSRYLVKRTGEKVFLECVQDMDHENMFWYRQDPGLGLRLIYFSYDVKMKEKGDIPEGYSVSREKKERFSLILESASTNQTSMYLCASSSRLAGTYNEQFFGPGTRLTVL.

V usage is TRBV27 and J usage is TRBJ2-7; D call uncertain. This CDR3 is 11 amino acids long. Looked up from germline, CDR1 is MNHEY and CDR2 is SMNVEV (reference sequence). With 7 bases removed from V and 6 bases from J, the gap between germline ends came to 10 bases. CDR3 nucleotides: TGTGCCAGCACCTACTCCGGCGAGCAGTACTTC. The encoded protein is CASTYSGEQYF.

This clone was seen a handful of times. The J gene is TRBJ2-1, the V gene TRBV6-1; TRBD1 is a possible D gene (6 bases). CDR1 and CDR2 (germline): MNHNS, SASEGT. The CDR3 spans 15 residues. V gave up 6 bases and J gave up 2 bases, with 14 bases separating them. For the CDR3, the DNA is TGTGCCAGCAGGGGCCTCTGGGGGCCCTACAATGAGCAGTTCTTC. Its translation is CASRGLWGPYNEQFF.

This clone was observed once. The chain's CDR3 is CASSPDRVGTEAFF. CDR3 sequence (DNA): TGTGCCAGCTCACCAGACAGGGTGGGCACTGAAGCTTTCTTT. The chain joins TRBV18 to TRBJ1-1, with 7 bases aligning to TRBD1. V dropped 2 bases and J dropped 4; count of bases not matched to a gene: 4. Germline-derived CDR1 and CDR2 are KGHSH and LQKENI. This CDR3 comprises 14 residues.

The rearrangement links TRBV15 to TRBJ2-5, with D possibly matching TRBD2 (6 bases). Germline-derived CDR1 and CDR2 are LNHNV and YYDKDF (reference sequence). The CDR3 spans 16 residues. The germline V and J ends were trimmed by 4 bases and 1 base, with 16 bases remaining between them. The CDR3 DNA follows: TGTGCCACCAGCATCCCGGCGGGACCGTCCCAAGAGACCCAGTACTTC. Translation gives CATSIPAGPSQETQYF.

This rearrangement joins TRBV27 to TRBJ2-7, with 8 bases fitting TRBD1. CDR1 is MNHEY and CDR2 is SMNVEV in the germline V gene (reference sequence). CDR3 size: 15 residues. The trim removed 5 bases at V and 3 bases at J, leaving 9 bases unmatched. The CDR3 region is CASSPQGARRYEQYF. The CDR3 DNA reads TGTGCCAGCAGTCCCCAGGGGGCGAGGCGCTACGAGCAGTACTTC.

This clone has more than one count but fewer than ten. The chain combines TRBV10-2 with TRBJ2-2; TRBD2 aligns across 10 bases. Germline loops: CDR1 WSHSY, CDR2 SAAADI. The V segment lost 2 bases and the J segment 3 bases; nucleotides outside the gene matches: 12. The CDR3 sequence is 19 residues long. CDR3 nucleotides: TGCGCCAGCAGTGAGGGGTGGAAAAGCGGGAGGGCCTACACCGGGGAGCTGTTTTTT. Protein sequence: CASSEGWKSGRAYTGELFF.

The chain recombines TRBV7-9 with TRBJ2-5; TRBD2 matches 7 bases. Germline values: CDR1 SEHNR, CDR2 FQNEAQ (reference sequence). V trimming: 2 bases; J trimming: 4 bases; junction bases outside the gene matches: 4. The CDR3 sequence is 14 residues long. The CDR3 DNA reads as TGTGCCAGCAGCTTAAATATAGCGGGAGAGACCCAGTACTTC. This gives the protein CASSLNIAGETQYF.

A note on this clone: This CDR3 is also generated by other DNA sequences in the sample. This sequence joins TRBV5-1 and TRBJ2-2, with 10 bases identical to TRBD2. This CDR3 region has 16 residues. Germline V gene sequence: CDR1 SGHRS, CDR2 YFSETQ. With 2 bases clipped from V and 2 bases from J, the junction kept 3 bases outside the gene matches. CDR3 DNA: TGCGCCAGCAGCTTCCTAGCGGGAGCCAACACCGGGGAGCTGTTTTTT. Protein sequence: CASSFLAGANTGELFF.

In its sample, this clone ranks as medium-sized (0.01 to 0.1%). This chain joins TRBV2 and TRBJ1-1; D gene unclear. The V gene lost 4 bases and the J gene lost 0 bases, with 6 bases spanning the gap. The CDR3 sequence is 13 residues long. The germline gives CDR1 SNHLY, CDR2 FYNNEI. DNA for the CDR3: TGTGCCAGCAGTGGTCAGGTGAACACTGAAGCTTTCTTT. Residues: CASSGQVNTEAFF.